Reported below is one TCR beta chain. Its specific antigen is unknown. Base qualities are not recorded, but no much larger clone differs from it by a single base. From cysteine to phenylalanine, the CDR3 is 15 amino acids long. The retained sequence is limited to the CDR3, 45 bases, with the frame set at the first base. V is pared back by 2 bases and J by 1 base, with 11 bases lying between the germline termini. CDR1 SGHAT and CDR2 FQNNGV are derived from the germline V gene. This sample is drawn from a study of lymphopenia after photon versus proton radiotherapy (dated by TCRdb to between 2018 and 2021). Study-wide context: The study compared the immunological effects of photon versus proton radiation therapy in patients with gastrointestinal tumors who developed high-grade lymphopenia. The cohort comprised 20 to 25 patients with gastrointestinal tumors who received either photon or proton therapy and then developed lymphopenia. The goal of the study was to characterize the differences between the two radiation modalities in how they affect the immune system.

Preparation of the library involved the immunoSEQ multiplex PCR assay. Deep sequencing of rearranged TCR beta loci, alongside multiparametric flow cytometry, was used to profile T cell repertoires. TCRdb limited this immuneACCESS table to in-frame rearrangements with V and J called. A share of clones is missing; checked studies link under half to unresolved V genes, and the rest is unexplained. Present in this sample are more than 60,000 clones, about 90% of which were seen just once. Approximately 2.2% of the sample lies in the top ten. Summary of the overall study and its limitations: Across the cohort, a larger post-nadir drop in TCR diversity was inversely correlated with overall survival time among patients who died. During treatment, patients who received proton therapy stayed relatively stable, whereas patients who received photon therapy lost naive T cells and TCR diversity and gained effector/memory populations. After the lymphocyte count nadir, oligoclonal expansion, especially of CD8+ Temra cells, was observed in photon-treated repertoires, and the drop in diversity was driven by this expansion. The survival association was examined only in patients who died, and the authors described better survival with proton therapy as a possibility, not as a demonstrated result.

The chain uses TRBV11-2 and TRBJ1-1; TRBD1 is a weak D gene call, 6 bases matching. The TCR sequence derives from a man aged 35-49 years with gastric cancer. Specimen: peripheral blood, collected from a patient treated with photon-based radiotherapy. Read as DNA, the sequence is TGTGCCAGCAGCTTAACAGGACAGTCGAACACTGAAGCTTTCTTT. The encoded protein is CASSLTGQSNTEAFF.